This T cell receptor (beta chain) was documented in a study of cytomegalovirus exposure and HLA in healthy donors. Notes on this clone: Its antigen is not known.

The PCR had 60 Vbeta and 13 Jbeta primers. Profiled with immunoSEQ multiplex PCR; TCRdb holds only in-frame clones, not every one. The table for this sample gives around 120,000 clones. Whole-study findings and limits: Another analysis was done later, and it associated 15,000 or so TCR beta sequences with HLA alleles at 0.05 false discovery rate. According to reports, the classifier identified cytomegalovirus status with high specificity and sensitivity. In an earlier analysis, most TCR beta V segments were productive about 87% or about 30% of the time.

Germline V CDR1 and CDR2: LNHNV, YYDKDF (reference sequence). J lost 0 bases, V lost 9 bases, and 8 bases had no gene match. This CDR3 is built from 14 residues. Sequencing was done on a sample of PBMCs. The receptor was isolated from a man aged 45-65 years in good health and CMV-seronegative. This rearrangement joins TRBV15 to TRBJ2-7; 7 bases fit TRBD2. The CDR3 loop reads CATGGRVGSYEQYF. CDR3 DNA: TGTGCCACGGGGGGGAGGGTCGGCTCCTACGAGCAGTACTTC.